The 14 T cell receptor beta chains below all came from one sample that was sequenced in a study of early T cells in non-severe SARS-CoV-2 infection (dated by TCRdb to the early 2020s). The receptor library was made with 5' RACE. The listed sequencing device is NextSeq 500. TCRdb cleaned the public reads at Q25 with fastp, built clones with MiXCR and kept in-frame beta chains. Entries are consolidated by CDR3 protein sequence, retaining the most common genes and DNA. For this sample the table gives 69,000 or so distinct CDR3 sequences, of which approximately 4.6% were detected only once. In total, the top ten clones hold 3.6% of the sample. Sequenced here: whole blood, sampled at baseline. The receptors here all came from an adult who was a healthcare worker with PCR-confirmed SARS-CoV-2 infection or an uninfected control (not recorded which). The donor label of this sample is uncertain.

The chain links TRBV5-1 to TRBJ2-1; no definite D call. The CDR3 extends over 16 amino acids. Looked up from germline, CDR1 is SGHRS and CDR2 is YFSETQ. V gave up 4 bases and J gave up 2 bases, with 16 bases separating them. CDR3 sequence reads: CASSTLLQSTYNEQFF. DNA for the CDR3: TGCGCCAGCAGCACCCTCCTCCAGTCTACCTACAATGAGCAGTTCTTC.

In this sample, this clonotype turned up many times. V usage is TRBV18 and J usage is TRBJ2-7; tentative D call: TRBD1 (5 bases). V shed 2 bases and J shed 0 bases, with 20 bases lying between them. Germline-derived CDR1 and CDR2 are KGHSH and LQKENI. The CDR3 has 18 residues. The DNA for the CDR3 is TGTGCCAGCTCACCAAGTTCCGCTTTAACCAGGGCCTCCTACGAGCAGTACTTC. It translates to CASSPSSALTRASYEQYF.

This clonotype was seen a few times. CDR3 in amino acids: CASTLGTGAFF. For the CDR3, the DNA is TGTGCCAGCACCCTCGGGACGGGAGCTTTCTTT. V usage is TRBV12-3 or TRBV12-4 and J usage is TRBJ1-1; D is perhaps TRBD1 (5 bases). V was shortened by 7 bases and J by 10 bases, with 13 bases between the two germline ends. This CDR3 spans 11 amino acids.

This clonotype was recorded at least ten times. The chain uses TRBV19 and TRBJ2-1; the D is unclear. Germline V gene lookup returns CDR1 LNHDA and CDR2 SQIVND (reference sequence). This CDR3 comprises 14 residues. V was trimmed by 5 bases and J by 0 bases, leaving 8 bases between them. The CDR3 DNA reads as TGTGCCAGTAGTCCTAGGAACTCCTACAATGAGCAGTTCTTC. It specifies CASSPRNSYNEQFF.

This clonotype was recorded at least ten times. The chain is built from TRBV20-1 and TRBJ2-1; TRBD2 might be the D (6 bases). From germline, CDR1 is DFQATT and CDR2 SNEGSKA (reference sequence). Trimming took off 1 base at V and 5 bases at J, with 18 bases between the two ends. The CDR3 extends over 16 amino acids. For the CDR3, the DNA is TGCAGTGCTAGAGCGGGGAGGCGGGCCGCTAACAATGAGCAGTTCTTC. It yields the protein CSARAGRRAANNEQFF.

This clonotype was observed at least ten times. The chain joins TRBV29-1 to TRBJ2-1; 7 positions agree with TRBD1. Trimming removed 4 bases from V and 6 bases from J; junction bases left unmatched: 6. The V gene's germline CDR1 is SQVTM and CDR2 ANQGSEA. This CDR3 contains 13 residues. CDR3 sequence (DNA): TGCAGCGTTGGGATATCAGGGGGCAATGAGCAGTTCTTC. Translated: CSVGISGGNEQFF.

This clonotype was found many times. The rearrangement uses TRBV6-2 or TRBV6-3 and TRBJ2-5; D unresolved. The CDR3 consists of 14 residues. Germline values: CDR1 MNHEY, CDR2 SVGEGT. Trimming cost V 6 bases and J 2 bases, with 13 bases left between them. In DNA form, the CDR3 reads TGTGCCAGCAGCCCGACGAGGATTCAAGAGACCCAGTACTTC. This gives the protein CASSPTRIQETQYF.

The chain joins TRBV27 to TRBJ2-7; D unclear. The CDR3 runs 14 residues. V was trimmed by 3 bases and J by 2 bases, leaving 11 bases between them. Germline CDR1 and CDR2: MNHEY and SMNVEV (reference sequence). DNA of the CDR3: TGTGCCAGCAGTTTGAAAGGGCGCGCCTACGAGCAGTACTTC. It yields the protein CASSLKGRAYEQYF.

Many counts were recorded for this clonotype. CDR3 in amino acids: CASGFDTEAFF. For the CDR3, the DNA is TGTGCTAGTGGTTTTGACACTGAAGCTTTCTTT. The chain uses TRBV12-5 and TRBJ1-1; D gene uncertain. This CDR3 is built from 11 residues. V was cut by 3 bases and J by 3 bases, with 2 bases left in between. Germline V gene sequence: CDR1 LGHNT, CDR2 FRNRAP. Together with reference TRBV12-5 and TRBJ1-1, the CDR3 gives the full variable domain: DARVTQTPRHKVTEMGQEVTMRCQPILGHNTVFWYRQTMMQGLELLAYFRNRAPLDDSGMPKDRFSAEMPDATLATLKIQPSEPRDSAVYFCASGFDTEAFFGQGTRLTVV.

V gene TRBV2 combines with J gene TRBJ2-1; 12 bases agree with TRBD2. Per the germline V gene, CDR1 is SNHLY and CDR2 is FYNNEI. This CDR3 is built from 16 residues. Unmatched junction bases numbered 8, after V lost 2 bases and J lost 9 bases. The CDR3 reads CASSEYLAGGHREQFF. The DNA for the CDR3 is TGTGCCAGCAGTGAATATCTAGCGGGGGGGCACCGTGAGCAGTTCTTC.

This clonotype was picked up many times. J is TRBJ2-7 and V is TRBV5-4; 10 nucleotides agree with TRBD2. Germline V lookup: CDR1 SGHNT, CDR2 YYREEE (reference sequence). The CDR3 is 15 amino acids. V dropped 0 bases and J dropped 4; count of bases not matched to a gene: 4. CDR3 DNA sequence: TGTGCCAGCAGCTTGGAGCTAGCGGGGGCGTACGAGCAGTACTTC. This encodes CASSLELAGAYEQYF.

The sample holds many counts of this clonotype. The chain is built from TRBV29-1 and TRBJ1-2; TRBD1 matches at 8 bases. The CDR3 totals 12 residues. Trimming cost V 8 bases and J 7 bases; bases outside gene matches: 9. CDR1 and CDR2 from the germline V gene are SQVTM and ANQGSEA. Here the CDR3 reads CSYRTGLSGYTF. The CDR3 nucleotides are TGCAGCTACAGGACAGGGCTGTCTGGCTACACCTTC.

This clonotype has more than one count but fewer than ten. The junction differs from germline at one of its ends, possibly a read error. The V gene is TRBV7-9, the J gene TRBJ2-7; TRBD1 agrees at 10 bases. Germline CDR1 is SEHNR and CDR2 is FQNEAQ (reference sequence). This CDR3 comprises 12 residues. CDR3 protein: CASSLSGGTGAF. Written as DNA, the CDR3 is TGTGCCAGCAGCTTAAGCGGTGGGACAGGGGCGTTC.

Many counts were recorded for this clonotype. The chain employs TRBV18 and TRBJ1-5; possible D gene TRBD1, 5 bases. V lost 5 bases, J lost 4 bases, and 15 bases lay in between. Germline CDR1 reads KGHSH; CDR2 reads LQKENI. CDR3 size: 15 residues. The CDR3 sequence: CASSAGTDKNQPQHF. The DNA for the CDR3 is TGTGCCAGCTCAGCCGGGACGGATAAGAATCAGCCCCAGCATTTT.